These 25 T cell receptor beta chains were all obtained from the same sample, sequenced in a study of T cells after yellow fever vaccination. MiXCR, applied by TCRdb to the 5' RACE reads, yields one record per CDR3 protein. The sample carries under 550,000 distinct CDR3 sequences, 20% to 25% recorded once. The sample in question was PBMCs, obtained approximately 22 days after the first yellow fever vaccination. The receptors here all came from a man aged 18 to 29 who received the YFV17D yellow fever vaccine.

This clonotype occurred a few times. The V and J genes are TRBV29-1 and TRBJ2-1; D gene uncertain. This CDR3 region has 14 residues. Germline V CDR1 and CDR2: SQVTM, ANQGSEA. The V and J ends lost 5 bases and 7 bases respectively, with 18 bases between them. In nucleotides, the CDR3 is TGCAGCGTTCAAGCCCAGTCCCTGACTAATGAGCAGTTCTTC. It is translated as CSVQAQSLTNEQFF.

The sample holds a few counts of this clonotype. The CDR3 loop is CAIRTDSYEQYF. For the CDR3, the DNA is TGTGCCATCAGGACGGACTCTTACGAGCAGTACTTC. J is TRBJ2-7 and V is TRBV10-3; possibly TRBD2 for D (5 bases). Germline loops: CDR1 ENHRY, CDR2 SYGVKD. V lost 6 bases, J lost 4 bases, and 10 bases lay in between. The CDR3 runs to 12 residues.

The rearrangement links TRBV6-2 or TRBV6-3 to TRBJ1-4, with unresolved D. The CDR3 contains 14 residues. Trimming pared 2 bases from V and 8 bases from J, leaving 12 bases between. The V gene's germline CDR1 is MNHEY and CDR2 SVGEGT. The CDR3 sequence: CASSYRVPSEKLFF. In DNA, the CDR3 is TGTGCCAGCAGTTACCGGGTCCCGAGCGAAAAACTGTTTTTT.

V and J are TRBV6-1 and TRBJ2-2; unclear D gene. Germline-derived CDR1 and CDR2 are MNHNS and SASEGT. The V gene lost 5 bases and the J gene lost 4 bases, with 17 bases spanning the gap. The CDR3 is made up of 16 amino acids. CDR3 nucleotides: TGTGCCAGCAGTACCCCCCACCAGATCTCCACCGGGGAGCTGTTTTTT. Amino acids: CASSTPHQISTGELFF.

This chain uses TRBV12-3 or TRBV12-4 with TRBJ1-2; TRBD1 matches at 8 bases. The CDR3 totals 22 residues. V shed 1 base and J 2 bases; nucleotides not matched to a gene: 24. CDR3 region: CASSLVGRTGIHHDSPNYGYTF. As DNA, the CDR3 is TGTGCCAGCAGTTTAGTGGGGCGGACAGGGATCCACCACGATAGCCCCAACTATGGCTACACCTTC.

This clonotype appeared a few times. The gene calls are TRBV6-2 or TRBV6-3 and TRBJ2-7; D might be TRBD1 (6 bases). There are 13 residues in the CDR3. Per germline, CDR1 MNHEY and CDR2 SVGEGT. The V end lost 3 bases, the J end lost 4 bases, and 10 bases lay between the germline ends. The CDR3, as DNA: TGTGCCAGCAGTTATTACAGGGAATACGAGCAGTACTTC. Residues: CASSYYREYEQYF.

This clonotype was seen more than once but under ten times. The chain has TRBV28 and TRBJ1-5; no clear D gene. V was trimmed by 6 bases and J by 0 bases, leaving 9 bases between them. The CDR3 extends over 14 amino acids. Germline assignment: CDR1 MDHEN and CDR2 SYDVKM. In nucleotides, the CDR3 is TGTGCCAGCAGACAGACCTATAGCAATCAGCCCCAGCATTTT. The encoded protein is CASRQTYSNQPQHF.

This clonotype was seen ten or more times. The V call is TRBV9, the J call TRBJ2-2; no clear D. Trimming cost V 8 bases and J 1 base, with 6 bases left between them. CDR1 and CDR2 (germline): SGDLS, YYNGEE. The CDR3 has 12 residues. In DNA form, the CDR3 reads TGTGCCAGTCGAGAGAACACCGGGGAGCTGTTTTTT. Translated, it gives CASRENTGELFF.

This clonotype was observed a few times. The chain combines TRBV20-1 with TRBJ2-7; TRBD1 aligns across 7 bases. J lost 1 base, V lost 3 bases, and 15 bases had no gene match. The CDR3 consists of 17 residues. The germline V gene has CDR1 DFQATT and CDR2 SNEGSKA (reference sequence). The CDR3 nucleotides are TGCAGTGCTAGCAACTTACGCGAGACAGGGATGTCCTACGAGCAGTACTTC. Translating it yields CSASNLRETGMSYEQYF.

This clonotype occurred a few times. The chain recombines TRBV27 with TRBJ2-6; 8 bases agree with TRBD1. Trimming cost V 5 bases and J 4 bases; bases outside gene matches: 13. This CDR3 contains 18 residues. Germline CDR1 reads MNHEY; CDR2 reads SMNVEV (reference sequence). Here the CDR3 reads CASSLRTGSLRGANVLTF. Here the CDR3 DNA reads TGTGCCAGCAGTCTTAGGACAGGGTCCCTCAGGGGGGCCAACGTCCTGACTTTC.

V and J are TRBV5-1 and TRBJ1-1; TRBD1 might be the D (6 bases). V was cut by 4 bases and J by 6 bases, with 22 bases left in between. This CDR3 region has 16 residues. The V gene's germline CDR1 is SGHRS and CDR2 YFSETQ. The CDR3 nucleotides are TGCGCCAGCAGCAGCTTGGGCCCGGGGGGGCTCGCTGAAGCTTTCTTT. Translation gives CASSSLGPGGLAEAFF.

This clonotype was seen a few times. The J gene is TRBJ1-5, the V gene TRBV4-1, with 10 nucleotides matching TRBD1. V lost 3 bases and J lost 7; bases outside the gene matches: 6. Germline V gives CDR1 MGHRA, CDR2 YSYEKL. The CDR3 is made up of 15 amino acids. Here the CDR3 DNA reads TGCGCCAGCAGCCAGGAGACAGGGGGCTCGCAGCCCCAGCATTTT. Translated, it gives CASSQETGGSQPQHF.

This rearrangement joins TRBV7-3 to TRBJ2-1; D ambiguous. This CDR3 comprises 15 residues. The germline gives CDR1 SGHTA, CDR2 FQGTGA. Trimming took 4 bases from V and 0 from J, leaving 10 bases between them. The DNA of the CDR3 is TGTGCCAGCAGCTCCATTTACAGCTCCTACAATGAGCAGTTCTTC. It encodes CASSSIYSSYNEQFF.

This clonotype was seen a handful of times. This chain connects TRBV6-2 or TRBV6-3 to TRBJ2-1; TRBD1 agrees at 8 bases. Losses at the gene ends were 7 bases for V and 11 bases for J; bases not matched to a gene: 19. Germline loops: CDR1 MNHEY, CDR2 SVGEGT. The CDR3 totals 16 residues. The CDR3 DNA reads TGTGCCAGCACCCCATTGGACAGGGCTGTTTGGGCAAAGCAGTTCTTC. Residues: CASTPLDRAVWAKQFF.

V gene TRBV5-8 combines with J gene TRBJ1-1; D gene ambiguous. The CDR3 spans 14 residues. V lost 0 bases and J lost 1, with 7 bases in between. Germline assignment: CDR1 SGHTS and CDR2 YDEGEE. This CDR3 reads CASSLVQPNTEAFF. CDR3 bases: TGTGCCAGCAGCTTGGTCCAACCGAACACTGAAGCTTTCTTT.

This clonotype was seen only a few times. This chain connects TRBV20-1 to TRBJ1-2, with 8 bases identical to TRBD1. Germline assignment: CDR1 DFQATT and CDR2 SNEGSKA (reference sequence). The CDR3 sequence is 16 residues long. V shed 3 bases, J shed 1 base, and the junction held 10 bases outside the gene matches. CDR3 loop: CSAREAGGLVNYGYTF. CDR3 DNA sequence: TGCAGTGCTAGGGAGGCAGGGGGCTTAGTTAACTATGGCTACACCTTC.

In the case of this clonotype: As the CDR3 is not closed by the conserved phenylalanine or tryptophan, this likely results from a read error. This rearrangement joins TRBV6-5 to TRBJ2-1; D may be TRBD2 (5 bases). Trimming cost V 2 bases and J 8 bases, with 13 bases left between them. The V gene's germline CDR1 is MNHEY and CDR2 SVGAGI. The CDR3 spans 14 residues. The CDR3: CASSYKGEWDEQFS. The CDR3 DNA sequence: TGTGCCAGCAGTTACAAGGGAGAATGGGATGAGCAGTTCTCC.

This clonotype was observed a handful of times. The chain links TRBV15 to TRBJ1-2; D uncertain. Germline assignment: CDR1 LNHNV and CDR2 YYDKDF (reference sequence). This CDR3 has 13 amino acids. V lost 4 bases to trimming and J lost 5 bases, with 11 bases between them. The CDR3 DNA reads TGTGCCACCAGCACACCCGGTCGGTATGGCTACACCTTC. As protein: CATSTPGRYGYTF.

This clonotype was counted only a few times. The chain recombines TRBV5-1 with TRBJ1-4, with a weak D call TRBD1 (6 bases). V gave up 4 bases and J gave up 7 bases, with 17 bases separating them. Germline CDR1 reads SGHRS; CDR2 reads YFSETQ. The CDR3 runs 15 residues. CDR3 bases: TGCGCCAGCAGCGAGGGGGGGGATGGAGGTGAAAAACTGTTTTTT. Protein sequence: CASSEGGDGGEKLFF.

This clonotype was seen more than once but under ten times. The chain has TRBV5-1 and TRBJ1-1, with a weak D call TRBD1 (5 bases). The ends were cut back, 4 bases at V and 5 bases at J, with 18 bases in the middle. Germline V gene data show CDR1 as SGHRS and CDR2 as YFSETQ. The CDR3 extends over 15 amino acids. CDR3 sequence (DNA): TGCGCCAGCAGCAGCCTACCGTCCCGGGGGACTGAAGCTTTCTTT. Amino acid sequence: CASSSLPSRGTEAFF.

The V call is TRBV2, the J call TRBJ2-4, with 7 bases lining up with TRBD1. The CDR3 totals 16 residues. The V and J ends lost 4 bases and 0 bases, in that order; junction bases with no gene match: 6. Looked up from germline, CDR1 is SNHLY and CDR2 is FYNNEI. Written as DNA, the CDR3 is TGTGCCAGCAGTGTTACGAGGGGGCTAGCCAAAAACATTCAGTACTTC. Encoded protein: CASSVTRGLAKNIQYF.

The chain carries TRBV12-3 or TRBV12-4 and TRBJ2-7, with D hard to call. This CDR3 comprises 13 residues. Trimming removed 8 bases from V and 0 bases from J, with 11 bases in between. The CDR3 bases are TGTGCCAGCGGGATGGGGTACTCCTACGAGCAGTACTTC. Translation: CASGMGYSYEQYF.

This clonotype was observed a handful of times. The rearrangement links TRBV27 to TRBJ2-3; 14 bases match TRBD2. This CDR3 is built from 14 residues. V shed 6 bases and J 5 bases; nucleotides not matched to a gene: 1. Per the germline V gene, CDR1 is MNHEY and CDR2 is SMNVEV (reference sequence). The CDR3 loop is CASRTSGGVDTQYF. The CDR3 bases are TGTGCCAGCAGGACTAGCGGGGGGGTAGATACGCAGTATTTT.

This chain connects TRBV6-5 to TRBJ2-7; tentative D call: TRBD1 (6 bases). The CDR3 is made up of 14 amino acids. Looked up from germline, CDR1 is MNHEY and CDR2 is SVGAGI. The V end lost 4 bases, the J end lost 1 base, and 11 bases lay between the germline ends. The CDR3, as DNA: TGTGCCAGCAGTTCCCCGACAGGATCCTACGAGCAGTACGTC. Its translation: CASSSPTGSYEQYV.

DNA of the CDR3: TGTGCCAGCACCATAGGGGAGAAGCAGTTCTTC. This encodes CASTIGEKQFF. V and J are TRBV12-3 or TRBV12-4 and TRBJ2-1; D may correspond to TRBD1 or TRBD2 (5 bases each). The CDR3 spans 11 residues. V lost 7 bases and J 11 bases, leaving 12 bases between the germline ends.